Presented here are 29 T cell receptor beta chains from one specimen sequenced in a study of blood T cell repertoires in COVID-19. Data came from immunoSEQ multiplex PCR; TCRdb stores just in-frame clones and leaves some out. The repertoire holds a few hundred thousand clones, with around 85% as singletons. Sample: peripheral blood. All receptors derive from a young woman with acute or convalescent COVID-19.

The CDR3 nucleotides are TGCGCCAGCAGCCAAGAAGTGAGGAGACAGGGGTGGACCGGGGAGCTGTTTTTT. Its protein product is CASSQEVRRQGWTGELFF. J is TRBJ2-2 and V is TRBV4-1, with 8 bases fitting TRBD1. Germline CDR1 is MGHRA and CDR2 is YSYEKL. CDR3 length: 18 residues. Losses at the gene ends were 0 bases for V and 5 bases for J; bases not matched to a gene: 11.

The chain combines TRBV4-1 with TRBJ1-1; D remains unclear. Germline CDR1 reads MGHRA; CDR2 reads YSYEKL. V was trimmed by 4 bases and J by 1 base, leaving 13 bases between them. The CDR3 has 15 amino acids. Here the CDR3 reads CASSPVGRGNTEAFF. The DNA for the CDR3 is TGCGCCAGCAGCCCAGTTGGCCGAGGGAACACTGAAGCTTTCTTT.

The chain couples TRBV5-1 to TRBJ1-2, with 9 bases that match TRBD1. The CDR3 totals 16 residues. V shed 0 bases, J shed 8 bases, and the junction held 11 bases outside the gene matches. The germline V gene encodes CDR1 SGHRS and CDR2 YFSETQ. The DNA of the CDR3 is TGCGCCAGCAGCTTGGGGGTACAGGGGGCGTCGAGAGGCTACACCTTC. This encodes CASSLGVQGASRGYTF.

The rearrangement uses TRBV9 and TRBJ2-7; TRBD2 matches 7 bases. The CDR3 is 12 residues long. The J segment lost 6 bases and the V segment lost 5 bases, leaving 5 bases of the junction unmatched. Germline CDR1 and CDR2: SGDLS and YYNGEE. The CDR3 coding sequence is TGTGCCAGCAGTGGGAGGGAGGCCGAGCAGTACTTC. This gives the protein CASSGREAEQYF.

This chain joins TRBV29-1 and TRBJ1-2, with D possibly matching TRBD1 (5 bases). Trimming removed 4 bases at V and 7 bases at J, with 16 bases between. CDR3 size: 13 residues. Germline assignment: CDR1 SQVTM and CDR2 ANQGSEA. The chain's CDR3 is CSVGNRGGFGYTF. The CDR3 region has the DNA TGCAGCGTTGGTAATAGGGGAGGTTTTGGCTACACCTTC. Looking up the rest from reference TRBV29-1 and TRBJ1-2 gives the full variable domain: SAVISQKPSRDICQRGTSLTIQCQVDSQVTMMFWYRQQPGQSLTLIATANQGSEATYESGFVIDKFPISRPNLTFSTLTVSNMSPEDSSIYLCSVGNRGGFGYTFGSGTRLTVV.

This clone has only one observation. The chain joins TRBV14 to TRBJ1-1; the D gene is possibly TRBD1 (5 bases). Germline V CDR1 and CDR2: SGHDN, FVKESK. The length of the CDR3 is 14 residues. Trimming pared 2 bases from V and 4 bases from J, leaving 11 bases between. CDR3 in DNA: TGTGCCAGCAGCCAATGGGGCCAGCTCACTGAAGCTTTCTTT. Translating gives CASSQWGQLTEAFF.

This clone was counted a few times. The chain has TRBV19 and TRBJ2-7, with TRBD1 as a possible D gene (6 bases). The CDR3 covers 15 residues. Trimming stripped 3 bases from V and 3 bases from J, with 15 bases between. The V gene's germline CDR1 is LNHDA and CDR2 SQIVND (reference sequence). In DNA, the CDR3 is TGTGCCAGTAGTATTAGGGGCGGACAGATCTACGAGCAGTACTTC. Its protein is CASSIRGGQIYEQYF.

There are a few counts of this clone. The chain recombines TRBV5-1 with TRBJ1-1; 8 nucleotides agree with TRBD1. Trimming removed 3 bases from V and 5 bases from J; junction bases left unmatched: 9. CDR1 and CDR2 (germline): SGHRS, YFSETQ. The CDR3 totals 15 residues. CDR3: CASSSKGTGQTEAFF. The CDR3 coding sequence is TGCGCCAGCAGCTCAAAAGGGACAGGACAAACTGAAGCTTTCTTT. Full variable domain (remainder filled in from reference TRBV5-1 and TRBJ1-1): KAGVTQTPRYLIKTRGQQVTLSCSPISGHRSVSWYQQTPGQGLQFLFEYFSETQRNKGNFPGRFSGRQFSNSRSEMNVSTLELGDSALYLCASSSKGTGQTEAFFGQGTRLTVV.

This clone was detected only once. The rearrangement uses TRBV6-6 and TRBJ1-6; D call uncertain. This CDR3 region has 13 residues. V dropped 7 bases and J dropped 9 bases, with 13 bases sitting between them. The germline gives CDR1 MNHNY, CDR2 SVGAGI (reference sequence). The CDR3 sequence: CASILGAGSPLHF. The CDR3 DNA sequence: TGTGCCAGCATCCTAGGAGCCGGTTCACCCCTCCACTTT.

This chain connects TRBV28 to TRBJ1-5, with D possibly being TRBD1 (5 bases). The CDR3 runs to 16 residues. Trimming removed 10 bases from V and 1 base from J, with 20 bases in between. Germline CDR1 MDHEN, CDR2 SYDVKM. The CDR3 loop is CATRSPRRGSNQPQHF. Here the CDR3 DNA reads TGTGCCACCAGGTCACCGCGGAGGGGCAGCAATCAGCCCCAGCATTTT.

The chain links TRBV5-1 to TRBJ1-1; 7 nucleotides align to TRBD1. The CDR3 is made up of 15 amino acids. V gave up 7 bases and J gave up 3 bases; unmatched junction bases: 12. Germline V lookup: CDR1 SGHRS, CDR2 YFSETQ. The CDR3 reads CASGGQDPGYTEAFF. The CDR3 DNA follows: TGCGCCAGCGGAGGACAGGACCCGGGGTACACTGAAGCTTTCTTT.

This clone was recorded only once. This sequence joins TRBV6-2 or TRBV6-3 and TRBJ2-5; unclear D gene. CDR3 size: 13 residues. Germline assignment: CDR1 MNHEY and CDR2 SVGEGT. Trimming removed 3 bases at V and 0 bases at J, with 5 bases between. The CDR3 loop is CASSYQYQETQYF. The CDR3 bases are TGTGCCAGCAGTTATCAGTACCAAGAGACCCAGTACTTC.

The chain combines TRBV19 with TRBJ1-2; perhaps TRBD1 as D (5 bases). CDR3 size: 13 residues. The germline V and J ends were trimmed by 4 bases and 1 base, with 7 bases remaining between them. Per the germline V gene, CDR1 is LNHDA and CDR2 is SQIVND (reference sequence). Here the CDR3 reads CASSKGDNYGYTF. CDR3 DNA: TGTGCCAGTAGTAAAGGGGATAACTATGGCTACACCTTC.

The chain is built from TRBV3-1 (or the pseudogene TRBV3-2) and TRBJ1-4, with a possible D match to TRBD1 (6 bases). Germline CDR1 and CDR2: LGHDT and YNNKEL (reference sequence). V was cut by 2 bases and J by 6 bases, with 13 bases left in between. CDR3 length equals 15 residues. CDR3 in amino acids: CASSQRWAGDEKLFF. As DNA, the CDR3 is TGTGCCAGCAGCCAAAGGTGGGCAGGGGATGAAAAACTGTTTTTT.

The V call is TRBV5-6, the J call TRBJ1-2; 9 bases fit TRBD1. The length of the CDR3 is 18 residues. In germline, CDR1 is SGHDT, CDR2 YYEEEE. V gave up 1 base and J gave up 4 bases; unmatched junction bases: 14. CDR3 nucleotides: TGTGCCAGCAGCTTGCGTAAAGGGACAGGGATTTTTTTCTATGGCTACACCTTC. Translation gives CASSLRKGTGIFFYGYTF.

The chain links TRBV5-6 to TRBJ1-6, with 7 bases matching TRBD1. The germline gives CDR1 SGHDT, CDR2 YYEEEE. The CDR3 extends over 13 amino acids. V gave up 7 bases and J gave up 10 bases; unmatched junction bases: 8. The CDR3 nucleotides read TGTGCCAGCCGAGAGACAGGGCGGTCACCCCTCCACTTT. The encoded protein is CASRETGRSPLHF.

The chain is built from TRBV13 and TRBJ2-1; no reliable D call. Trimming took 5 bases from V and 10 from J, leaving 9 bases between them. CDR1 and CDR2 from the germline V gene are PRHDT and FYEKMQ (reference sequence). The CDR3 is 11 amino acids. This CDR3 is CASSHVEEQFF. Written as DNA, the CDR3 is TGTGCCAGCAGCCACGTGGAGGAGCAGTTCTTC.

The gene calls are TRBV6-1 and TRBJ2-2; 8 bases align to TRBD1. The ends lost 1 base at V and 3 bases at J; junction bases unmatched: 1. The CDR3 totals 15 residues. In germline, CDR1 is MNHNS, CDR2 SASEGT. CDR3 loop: CASSEEDRDTGELFF. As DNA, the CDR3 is TGTGCCAGCAGTGAAGAGGACAGGGACACCGGGGAGCTGTTTTTT.

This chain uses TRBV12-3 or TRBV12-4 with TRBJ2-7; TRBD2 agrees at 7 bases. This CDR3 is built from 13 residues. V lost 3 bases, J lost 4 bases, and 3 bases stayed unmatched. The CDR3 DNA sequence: TGTGCCAGCAGTTTTCAGCGGGGATACGAGCAGTACTTC. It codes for CASSFQRGYEQYF.

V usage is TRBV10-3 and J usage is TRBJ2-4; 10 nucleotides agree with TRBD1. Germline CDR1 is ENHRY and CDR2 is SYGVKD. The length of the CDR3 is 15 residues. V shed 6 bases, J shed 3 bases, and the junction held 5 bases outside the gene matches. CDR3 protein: CAISAGTGVKNIQYF. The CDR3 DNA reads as TGTGCCATCAGCGCCGGGACAGGGGTCAAAAACATTCAGTACTTC.

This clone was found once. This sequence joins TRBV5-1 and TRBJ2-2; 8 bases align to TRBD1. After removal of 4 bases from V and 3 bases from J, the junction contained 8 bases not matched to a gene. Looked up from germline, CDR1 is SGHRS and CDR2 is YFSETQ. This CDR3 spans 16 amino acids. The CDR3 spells CASSRTGREDTGELFF. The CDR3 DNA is TGCGCCAGCAGCCGGACAGGGAGAGAGGACACCGGGGAGCTGTTTTTT.

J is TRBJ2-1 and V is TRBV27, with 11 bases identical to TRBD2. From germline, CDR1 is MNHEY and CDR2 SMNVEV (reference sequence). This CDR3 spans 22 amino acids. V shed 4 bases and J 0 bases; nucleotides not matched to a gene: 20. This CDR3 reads CASSSTRRTSSGRPSSYNEQFF. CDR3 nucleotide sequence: TGTGCCAGCAGTTCGACCCGCCGGACATCTAGCGGGAGGCCAAGCTCCTACAATGAGCAGTTCTTC.

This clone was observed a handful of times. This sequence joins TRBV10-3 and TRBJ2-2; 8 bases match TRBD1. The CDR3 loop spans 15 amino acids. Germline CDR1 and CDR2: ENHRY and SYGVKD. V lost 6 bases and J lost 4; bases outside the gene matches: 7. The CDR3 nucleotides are TGTGCCATCAGAGGACAGGGCAGGGGCACCGGGGAGCTGTTTTTT. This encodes CAIRGQGRGTGELFF.

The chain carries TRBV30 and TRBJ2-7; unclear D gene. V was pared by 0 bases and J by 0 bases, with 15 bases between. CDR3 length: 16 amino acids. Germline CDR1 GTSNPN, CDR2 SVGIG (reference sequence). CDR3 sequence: CAWSVPFHASSYEQYF. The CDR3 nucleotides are TGTGCCTGGAGTGTACCCTTTCATGCGTCCTCCTACGAGCAGTACTTC.

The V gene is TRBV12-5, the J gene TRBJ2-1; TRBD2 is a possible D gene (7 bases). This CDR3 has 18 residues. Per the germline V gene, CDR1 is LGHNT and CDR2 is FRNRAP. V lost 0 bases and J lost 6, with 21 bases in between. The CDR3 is CASGLVRSGAGAPNEQFF. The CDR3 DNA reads TGTGCTAGTGGTTTGGTACGGTCGGGGGCGGGAGCGCCCAATGAGCAGTTCTTC.

The CDR3 loop reads CASSVANGELFF. DNA of the CDR3: TGTGCCAGCAGCGTAGCCAACGGGGAGCTGTTTTTT. The chain has TRBV9 and TRBJ2-2; no definite D call. Germline loops: CDR1 SGDLS, CDR2 YYNGEE. V was shortened by 0 bases and J by 7 bases, with 4 bases between the two germline ends. This CDR3 has 12 amino acids.

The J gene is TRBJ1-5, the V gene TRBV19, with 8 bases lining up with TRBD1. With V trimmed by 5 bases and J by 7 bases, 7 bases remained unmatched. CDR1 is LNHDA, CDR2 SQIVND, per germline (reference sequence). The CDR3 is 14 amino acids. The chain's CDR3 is CASSLGQGGQPQHF. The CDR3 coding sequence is TGTGCCAGTAGTCTTGGACAGGGCGGGCAGCCCCAGCATTTT.

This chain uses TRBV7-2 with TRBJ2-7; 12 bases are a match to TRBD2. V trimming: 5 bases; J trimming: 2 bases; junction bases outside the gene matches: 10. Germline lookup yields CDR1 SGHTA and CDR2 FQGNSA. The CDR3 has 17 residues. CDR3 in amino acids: CASSLGTSGFKTYEQYF. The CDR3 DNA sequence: TGTGCCAGCAGCCTCGGGACTAGCGGGTTCAAGACCTACGAGCAGTACTTC.

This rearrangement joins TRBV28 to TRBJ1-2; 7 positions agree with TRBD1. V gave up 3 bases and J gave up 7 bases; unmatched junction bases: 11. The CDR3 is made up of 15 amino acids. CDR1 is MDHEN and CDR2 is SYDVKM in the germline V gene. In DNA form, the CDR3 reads TGTGCCAGCAGTTTGGTGACAGGGAGGATGAGTGGCTACACCTTC. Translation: CASSLVTGRMSGYTF.